Listed below are T cell receptor beta chains from one sample, sequenced in a study of blood T cell repertoires in COVID-19. Clones were sequenced by immunoSEQ multiplex PCR, and TCRdb holds only the in-frame ones, with some missing. The sample has 250,000 or so clones; about 80% are singletons. The sample taken for sequencing was PBMCs or T cells enriched from blood (not recorded which). Every receptor here comes from a man in his fifties or sixties who had recovered from COVID-19. The CDR3 runs from the conserved cysteine through the conserved F or W. A D gene is named only where the DNA matches it firmly.

j_call	d_call	v_call	cdr3_aa	cdr3_nt
TRBJ2-3	TRBD1	TRBV5-4	CASSPGTGGMGTQYF	TGTGCCAGCAGCCCCGGGACAGGGGGTATGGGTACGCAGTATTTT
TRBJ2-7	NA	TRBV28	CATNTLLYYEQYF	TGTGCCACCAATACCCTACTATACTACGAGCAGTACTTC
TRBJ1-4	TRBD1	TRBV9	CASSVGDSNEKLFF	TGTGCCAGCAGCGTAGGGGACAGTAATGAAAAACTGTTTTTT
TRBJ2-7	NA	TRBV6-5	CASRAGQLYEQYF	TGTGCCAGCAGGGCGGGACAGCTATACGAGCAGTACTTC
TRBJ2-4	TRBD1	TRBV5-1	CASSFPRAGGRGVAKNIQYF	TGCGCCAGCAGCTTTCCCCGGGCAGGGGGAAGAGGAGTAGCCAAAAACATTCAGTACTTC
TRBJ2-3	TRBD2	TRBV4-3	CASSQDRAGVGDTQYF	TGCGCCAGCAGCCAAGATCGAGCGGGAGTAGGAGATACGCAGTATTTT
TRBJ1-4	TRBD1	TRBV25-1	CASSLRTGDSEKLFF	TGTGCCAGCAGCCTAAGGACAGGGGACAGTGAAAAACTGTTTTTT
TRBJ2-2	TRBD2	TRBV7-9	CASSWRRGESGELFF	TGTGCCAGCAGCTGGCGGCGGGGGGAGTCCGGGGAGCTGTTTTTT
TRBJ1-1	TRBD1	TRBV6-5	CASSYSTGRIEAFF	TGTGCCAGCAGTTACTCGACAGGGAGAATTGAGGCTTTCTTT
TRBJ1-5	NA	TRBV10-1	CASTFRGASNQPQHF	TGCGCCAGCACCTTCCGGGGGGCGAGCAATCAGCCCCAGCATTTT
TRBJ2-1	TRBD2	TRBV27	CASKFSGNNEQFF	TGTGCCAGCAAGTTTAGCGGGAACAATGAGCAGTTCTTC
TRBJ1-1	NA	TRBV29-1	CSVVGLKAEAFF	TGCAGCGTTGTGGGGCTTAAGGCTGAAGCTTTCTTT
TRBJ1-1	NA	TRBV19	CASSMRGLEAFF	TGTGCCAGTAGTATGAGAGGGCTTGAAGCTTTCTTT
TRBJ1-1	TRBD1	TRBV19	CASSGDRGHGPTFF	TGTGCCAGTAGTGGGGACAGGGGCCACGGCCCCACTTTCTTT